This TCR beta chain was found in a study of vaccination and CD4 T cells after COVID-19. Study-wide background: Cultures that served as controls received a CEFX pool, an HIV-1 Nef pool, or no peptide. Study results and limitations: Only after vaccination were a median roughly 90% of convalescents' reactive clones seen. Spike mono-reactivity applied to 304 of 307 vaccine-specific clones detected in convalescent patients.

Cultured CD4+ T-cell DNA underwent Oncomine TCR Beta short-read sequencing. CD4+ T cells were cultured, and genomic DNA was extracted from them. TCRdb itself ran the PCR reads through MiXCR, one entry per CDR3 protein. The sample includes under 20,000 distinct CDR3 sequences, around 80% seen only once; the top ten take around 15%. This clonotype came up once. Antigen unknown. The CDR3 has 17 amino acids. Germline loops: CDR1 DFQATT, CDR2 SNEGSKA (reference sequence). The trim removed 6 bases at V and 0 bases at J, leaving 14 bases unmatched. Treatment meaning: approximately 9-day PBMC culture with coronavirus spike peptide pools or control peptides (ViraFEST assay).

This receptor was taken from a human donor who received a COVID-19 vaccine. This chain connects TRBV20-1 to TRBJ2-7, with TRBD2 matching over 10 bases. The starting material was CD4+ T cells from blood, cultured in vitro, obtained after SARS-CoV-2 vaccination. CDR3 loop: CSAASYQRGGPSYEQYF. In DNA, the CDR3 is TGCAGTGCCGCAAGCTACCAGCGGGGGGGTCCCTCCTACGAGCAGTACTTC.